This T cell receptor beta chain appears in the sequencing data of a study of blood T cell repertoires in COVID-19. About the study: The United States, Italy and Spain supplied acute and convalescent COVID-19 samples. PBMCs, B-cell-depleted T cells, or T cells provided the cDNA or gDNA that made up the material.

Germline CDR1 reads WNHNN; CDR2 reads SYGVQD (reference sequence). The CDR3 is 17 residues long. V gave up 0 bases and J gave up 1 base; unmatched junction bases: 5. This clone was seen only a few times. The data were produced by immunoSEQ multiplex PCR, yet TCRdb's version contains in-frame clones alone and is incomplete. The sample carries around 280,000 clones, roughly nine tenths recorded once. Sequences were obtained from peripheral blood. The gene calls are TRBV10-1 and TRBJ2-2, with 7 bases that match TRBD1. The source of this sequence is a woman in her 50s who had recovered from COVID-19. The CDR3 loop is CASSESSAGGNTGELFF. Written as DNA, the CDR3 is TGCGCCAGCAGTGAGTCGAGTGCAGGGGGGAACACCGGGGAGCTGTTTTTT.